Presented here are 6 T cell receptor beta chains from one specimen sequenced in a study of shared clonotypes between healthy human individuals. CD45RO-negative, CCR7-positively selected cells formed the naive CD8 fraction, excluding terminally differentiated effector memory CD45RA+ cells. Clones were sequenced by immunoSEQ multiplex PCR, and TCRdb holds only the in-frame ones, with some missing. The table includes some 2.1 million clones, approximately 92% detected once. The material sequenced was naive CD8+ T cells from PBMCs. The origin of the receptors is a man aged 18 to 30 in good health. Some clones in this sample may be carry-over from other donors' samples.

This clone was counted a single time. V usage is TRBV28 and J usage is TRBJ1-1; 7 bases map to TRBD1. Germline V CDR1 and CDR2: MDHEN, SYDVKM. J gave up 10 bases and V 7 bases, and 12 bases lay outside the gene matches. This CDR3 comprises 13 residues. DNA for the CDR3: TGTGCCAGCAATACCTACAGGGGCAATGGAGCTTTCTTT. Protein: CASNTYRGNGAFF.

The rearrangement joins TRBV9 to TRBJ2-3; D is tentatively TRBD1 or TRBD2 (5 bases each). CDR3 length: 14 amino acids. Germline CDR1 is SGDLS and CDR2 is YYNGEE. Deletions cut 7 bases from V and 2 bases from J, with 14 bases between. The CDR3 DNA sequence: TGTGCCAGCCGTGGGGACCAACCCACAGATACGCAGTATTTT. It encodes CASRGDQPTDTQYF.

The CDR3 reads CASTSVYNEQFF. The CDR3 DNA reads as TGTGCCAGCACTTCGGTATACAATGAGCAGTTCTTC. The rearrangement joins TRBV2 to TRBJ2-1; no reliable D call. Between the trimmed V and J ends, which lost 7 bases and 4 bases, there was a span of 8 bases. Germline V CDR1 and CDR2: SNHLY, FYNNEI. The CDR3 totals 12 residues.

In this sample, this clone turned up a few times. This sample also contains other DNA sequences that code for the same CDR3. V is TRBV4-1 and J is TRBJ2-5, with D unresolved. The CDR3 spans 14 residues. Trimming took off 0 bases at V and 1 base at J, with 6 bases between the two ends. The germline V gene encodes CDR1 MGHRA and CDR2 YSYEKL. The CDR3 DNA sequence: TGCGCCAGCAGCCAAGACCCCTCCCAAGAGACCCAGTACTTC. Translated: CASSQDPSQETQYF.

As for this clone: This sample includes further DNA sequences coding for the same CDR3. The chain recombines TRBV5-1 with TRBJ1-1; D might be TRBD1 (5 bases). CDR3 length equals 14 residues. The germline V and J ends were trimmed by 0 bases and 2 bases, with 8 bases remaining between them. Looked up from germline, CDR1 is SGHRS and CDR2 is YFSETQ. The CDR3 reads CASSLGDGNTEAFF. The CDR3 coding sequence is TGCGCCAGCAGCTTGGGGGACGGTAACACTGAAGCTTTCTTT. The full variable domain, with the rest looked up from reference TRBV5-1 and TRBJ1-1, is KAGVTQTPRYLIKTRGQQVTLSCSPISGHRSVSWYQQTPGQGLQFLFEYFSETQRNKGNFPGRFSGRQFSNSRSEMNVSTLELGDSALYLCASSLGDGNTEAFFGQGTRLTVV.

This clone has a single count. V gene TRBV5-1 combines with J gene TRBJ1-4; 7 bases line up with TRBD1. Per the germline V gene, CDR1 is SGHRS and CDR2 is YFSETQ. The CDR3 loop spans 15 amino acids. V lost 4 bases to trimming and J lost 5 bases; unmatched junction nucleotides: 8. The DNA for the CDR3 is TGCGCCAGCAGCGGATCGACAGGGCTCAATGAAAAACTGTTTTTT. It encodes CASSGSTGLNEKLFF.